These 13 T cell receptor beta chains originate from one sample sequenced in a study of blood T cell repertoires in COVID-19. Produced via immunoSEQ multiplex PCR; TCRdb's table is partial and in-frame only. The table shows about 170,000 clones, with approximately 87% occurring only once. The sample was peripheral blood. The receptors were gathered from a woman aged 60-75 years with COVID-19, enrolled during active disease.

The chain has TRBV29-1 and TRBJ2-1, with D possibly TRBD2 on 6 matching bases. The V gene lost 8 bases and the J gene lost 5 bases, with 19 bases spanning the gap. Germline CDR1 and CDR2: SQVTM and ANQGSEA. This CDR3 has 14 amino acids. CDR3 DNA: TGCAGCTCCCGTCTTAGCGGACCAAACAATGAGCAGTTCTTC. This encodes CSSRLSGPNNEQFF.

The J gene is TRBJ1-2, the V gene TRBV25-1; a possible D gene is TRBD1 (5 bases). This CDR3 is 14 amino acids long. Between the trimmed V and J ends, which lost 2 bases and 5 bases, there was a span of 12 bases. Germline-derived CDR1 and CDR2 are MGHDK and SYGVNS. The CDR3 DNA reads TGTGCCAGCAGTGAACTCGGCCCAGGGTATGGCTACACCTTC. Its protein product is CASSELGPGYGYTF.

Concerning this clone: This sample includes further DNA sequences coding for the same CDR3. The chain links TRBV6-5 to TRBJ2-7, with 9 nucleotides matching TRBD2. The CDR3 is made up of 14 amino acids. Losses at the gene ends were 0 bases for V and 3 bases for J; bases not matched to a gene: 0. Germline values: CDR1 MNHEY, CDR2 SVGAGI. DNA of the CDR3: TGTGCCAGCAGTTACTCGACTAGCGGCTACGAGCAGTACTTC. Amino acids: CASSYSTSGYEQYF.

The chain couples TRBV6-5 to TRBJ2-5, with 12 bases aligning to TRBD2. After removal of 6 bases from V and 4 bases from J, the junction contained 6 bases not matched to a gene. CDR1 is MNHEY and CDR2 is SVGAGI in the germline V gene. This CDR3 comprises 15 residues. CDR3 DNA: TGTGCCAGCAGAACTAGCGGGAGGAAGGGAGAGACCCAGTACTTC. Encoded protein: CASRTSGRKGETQYF.

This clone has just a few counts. The CDR3 nucleotides read TGTGCCTGGAGATTGGGACAGCACTACGAGCAGTACTTC. Its translation: CAWRLGQHYEQYF. The chain employs TRBV30 and TRBJ2-7; 7 bases are shared with TRBD1. The V segment lost 3 bases and the J segment 3 bases; nucleotides outside the gene matches: 5. Germline assignment: CDR1 GTSNPN and CDR2 SVGIG (reference sequence). This CDR3 has 13 residues.

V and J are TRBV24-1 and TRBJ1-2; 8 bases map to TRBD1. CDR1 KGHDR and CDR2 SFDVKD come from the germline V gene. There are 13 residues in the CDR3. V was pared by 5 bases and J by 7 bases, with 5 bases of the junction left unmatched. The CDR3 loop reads CATSARGHLGYTF. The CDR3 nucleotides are TGTGCCACCAGTGCCAGGGGGCACCTTGGCTACACCTTC.

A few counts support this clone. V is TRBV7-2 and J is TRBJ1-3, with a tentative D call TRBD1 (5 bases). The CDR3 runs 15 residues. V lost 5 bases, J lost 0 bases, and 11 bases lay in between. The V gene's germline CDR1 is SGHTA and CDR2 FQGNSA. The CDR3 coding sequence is TGTGCCAGCAGCCCAGGGCTCGCCTCTGGAAACACCATATATTTT. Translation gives CASSPGLASGNTIYF.

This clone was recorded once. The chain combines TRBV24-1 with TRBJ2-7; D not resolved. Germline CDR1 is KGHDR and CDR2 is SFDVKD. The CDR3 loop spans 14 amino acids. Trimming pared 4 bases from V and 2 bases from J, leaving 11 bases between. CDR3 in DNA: TGTGCCACCAGTGACCCCGACACCGCCTACGAGCAGTACTTC. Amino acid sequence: CATSDPDTAYEQYF.

The CDR3 coding sequence is TGTGCCACCAGCAGAATGAGGCTAGCGGACAATGAGCAGTTCTTC. As protein: CATSRMRLADNEQFF. This chain connects TRBV15 to TRBJ2-1; 7 nucleotides line up with TRBD2. This CDR3 has 15 residues. Losses at the gene ends were 2 bases for V and 5 bases for J; bases not matched to a gene: 6. Germline V gene lookup returns CDR1 LNHNV and CDR2 YYDKDF (reference sequence).

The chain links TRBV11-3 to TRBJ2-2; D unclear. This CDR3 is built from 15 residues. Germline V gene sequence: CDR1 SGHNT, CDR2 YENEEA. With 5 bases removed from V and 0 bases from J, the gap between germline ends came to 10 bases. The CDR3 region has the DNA TGTGCCAGCAGCCCTGGGCCTTCGAACACCGGGGAGCTGTTTTTT. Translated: CASSPGPSNTGELFF.

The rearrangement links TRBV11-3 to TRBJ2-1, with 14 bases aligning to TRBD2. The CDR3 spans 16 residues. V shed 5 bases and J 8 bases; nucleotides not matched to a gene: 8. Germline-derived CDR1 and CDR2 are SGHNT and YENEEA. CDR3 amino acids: CASSATGTSGSYEQFF. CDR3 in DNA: TGTGCCAGCAGCGCGACCGGGACTAGCGGGAGCTATGAGCAGTTCTTC.

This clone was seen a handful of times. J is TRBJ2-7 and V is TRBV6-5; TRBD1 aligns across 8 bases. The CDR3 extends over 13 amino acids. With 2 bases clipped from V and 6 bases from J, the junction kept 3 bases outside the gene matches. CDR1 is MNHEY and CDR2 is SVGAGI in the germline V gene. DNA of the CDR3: TGTGCCAGCAGTTACGTAGACAGGGGCGAGCAGTACTTC. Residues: CASSYVDRGEQYF.

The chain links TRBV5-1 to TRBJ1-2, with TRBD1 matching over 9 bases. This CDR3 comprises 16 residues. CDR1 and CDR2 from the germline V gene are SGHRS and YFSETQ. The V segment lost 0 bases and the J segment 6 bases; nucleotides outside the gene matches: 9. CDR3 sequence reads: CASSLATGGARDGYTF. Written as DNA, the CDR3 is TGCGCCAGCAGCTTGGCTACAGGGGGCGCCCGTGATGGCTACACCTTC.